The TCR beta chain under discussion was sequenced for a study of blood T cell repertoires in COVID-19. At the level of the study: Acute-phase and convalescent COVID-19 samples originated in the United States, Italy and Spain. In each case, the material was cDNA or gDNA derived from T cells, B-cell-depleted T cells, or PBMCs.

V gave up 3 bases and J gave up 1 base; unmatched junction bases: 6. CDR1 and CDR2 from the germline V gene are SGHRS and YFSETQ. The CDR3 length is 16 residues. Under the authors' procedure: Estimation of nucleated cell counts relied on the amplification of reference gene primers. The repertoire was sequenced with immunoSEQ multiplex PCR; TCRdb's copy has only in-frame clones and lacks some. That table supplies the V and J calls and clone size; D and trimming were determined from the DNA. The sample lists approximately 300,000 clones, around 90% occurring once. The specimen was peripheral blood. This receptor was identified in a man in his fifties or sixties with active or convalescent COVID-19. The chain has TRBV5-1 and TRBJ1-1, with 10 bases fitting TRBD1. For the CDR3, the DNA is TGCGCCAGCAGCTGGGGACAGGGGCTAACGAACACTGAAGCTTTCTTT. Encoded protein: CASSWGQGLTNTEAFF.